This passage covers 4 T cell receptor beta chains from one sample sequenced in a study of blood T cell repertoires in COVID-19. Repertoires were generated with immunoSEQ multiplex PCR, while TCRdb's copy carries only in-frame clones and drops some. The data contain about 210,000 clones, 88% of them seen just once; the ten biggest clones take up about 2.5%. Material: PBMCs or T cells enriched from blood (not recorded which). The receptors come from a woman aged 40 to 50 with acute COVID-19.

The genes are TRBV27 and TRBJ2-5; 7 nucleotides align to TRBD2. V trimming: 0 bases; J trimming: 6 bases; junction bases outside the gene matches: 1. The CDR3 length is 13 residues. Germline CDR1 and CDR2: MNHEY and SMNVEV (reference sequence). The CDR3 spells CASSLSGGKTQYF. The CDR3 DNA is TGTGCCAGCAGTTTATCGGGAGGGAAGACCCAGTACTTC.

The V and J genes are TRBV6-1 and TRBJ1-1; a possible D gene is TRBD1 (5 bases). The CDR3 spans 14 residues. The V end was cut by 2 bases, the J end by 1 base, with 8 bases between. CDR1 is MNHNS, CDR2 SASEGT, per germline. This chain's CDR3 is CASSENQGNTEAFF. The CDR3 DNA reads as TGTGCCAGCAGTGAAAATCAGGGGAACACTGAAGCTTTCTTT.

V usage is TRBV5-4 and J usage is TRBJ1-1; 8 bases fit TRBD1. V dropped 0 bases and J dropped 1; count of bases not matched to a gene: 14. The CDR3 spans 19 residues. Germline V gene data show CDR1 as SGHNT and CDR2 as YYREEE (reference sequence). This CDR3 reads CASSLDWSVGTGGNTEAFF. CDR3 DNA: TGTGCCAGCAGCTTGGATTGGTCGGTAGGAACAGGGGGGAACACTGAAGCTTTCTTT.

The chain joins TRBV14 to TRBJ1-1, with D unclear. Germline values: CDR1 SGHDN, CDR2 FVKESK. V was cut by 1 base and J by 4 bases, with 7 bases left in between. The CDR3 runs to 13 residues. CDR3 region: CASSQGARTEAFF. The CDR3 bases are TGTGCCAGCAGCCAAGGGGCGCGCACTGAAGCTTTCTTT.